The 16 T cell receptor beta chains in this list originate from one sample, sequenced in a study of human T cells and chemical hapten exposure. Indicated time point: patch test 2, 6 weeks after DPC sensitization. Described treatment: therapeutic diphenylcyclopropenone sensitization with weekly scalp DPC. Using its own MiXCR run on the RACE reads, TCRdb lists one record per CDR3 protein. This table holds 80,000 to 95,000 distinct CDR3 sequences, roughly 11% found once. This material consisted of whole blood, taken in connection with sensitization to the hapten diphenylcyclopropenone (DPC). These receptors were collected from a man aged 35-49 years with alopecia areata. Some clones in this sample may be carry-over from other donors' samples.

This clonotype was recorded many times. V and J are TRBV21-1 and TRBJ1-5. TRBV21-1 counts as a pseudogene. This CDR3 is 17 amino acids long. CDR3 protein: CASNDQPITREGQPQHF. In nucleotides, the CDR3 is TGTGCCAGCAACGACCAGCCCATTACCAGGGAGGGGCAGCCCCAGCATTTT.

There are many counts of this clonotype. This sequence joins TRBV12-5 and TRBJ1-3; D ambiguous. The CDR3 runs to 15 residues. V was cut by 0 bases and J by 4 bases, with 10 bases left in between. Looked up from germline, CDR1 is LGHNT and CDR2 is FRNRAP. The CDR3 loop reads CASGLVLGNGNTIYF. The CDR3, as DNA: TGTGCTAGTGGTTTGGTTTTGGGGAACGGAAACACCATATATTTT.

This clonotype was detected a few times. This chain links TRBV20-1 with TRBJ1-3; D is perhaps TRBD1 (6 bases). Trimming shortened V by 5 bases and J by 2 bases, and 16 bases separated the two germline ends. Germline CDR1 and CDR2: DFQATT and SNEGSKA (reference sequence). There are 15 residues in the CDR3. As DNA, the CDR3 is TGCAGTGCTCCGAAAGGGGGACTGGCTGGAAACACCATATATTTT. It specifies CSAPKGGLAGNTIYF.

This chain connects TRBV7-8 to TRBJ2-2; D may match TRBD1 or TRBD2 (5 bases each). This CDR3 has 16 amino acids. CDR1 is SGHVS, CDR2 FQNEAQ, per germline. Between the trimmed V and J ends, which lost 5 bases and 4 bases, there was a span of 17 bases. CDR3 coding DNA: TGTGCCAGCAGCCCCAGGGACCTAATGGGCACCGGGGAGCTGTTTTTT. This codes for CASSPRDLMGTGELFF. The full variable domain, its missing parts supplied by reference TRBV7-8 and TRBJ2-2, is GAGVSQSPRYKVAKRGQDVALRCDPISGHVSLFWYQQALGQGPEFLTYFQNEAQLDKSGLPSDRFFAERPEGSVSTLKIQRTQQEDSAVYLCASSPRDLMGTGELFFGEGSRLTVL.

There are many counts of this clonotype. V and J are TRBV20-1 and TRBJ1-5; D not certain. Trimming removed 2 bases at V and 0 bases at J, with 8 bases between. Germline CDR1 is DFQATT and CDR2 is SNEGSKA (reference sequence). The CDR3 loop spans 14 amino acids. The CDR3 loop is CSARSAYSNQPQHF. The CDR3 region has the DNA TGCAGTGCTAGAAGTGCGTATAGCAATCAGCCCCAGCATTTT.

This sequence joins TRBV9 and TRBJ2-3; D call uncertain. The CDR3 spans 14 residues. Trimming shortened V by 0 bases and J by 3 bases, and 8 bases separated the two germline ends. Germline CDR1 and CDR2: SGDLS and YYNGEE. For the CDR3, the DNA is TGTGCCAGCAGCGTAGGTAAAGGGACAGATACGCAGTATTTT. Amino acids: CASSVGKGTDTQYF.

This clonotype came up a few times. The gene calls are TRBV7-2 and TRBJ2-6; 14 nucleotides agree with TRBD2. V lost 5 bases to trimming and J lost 0 bases; unmatched junction nucleotides: 3. The length of the CDR3 is 18 residues. CDR1 is SGHTA, CDR2 FQGNSA, per germline. The CDR3 region has the DNA TGTGCCAGCAGCCCGACTAGCGGGAGGGCCTCTGGGGCCAACGTCCTGACTTTC. This codes for CASSPTSGRASGANVLTF.

The CDR3 sequence is CAIATGYDEQFF. The CDR3 DNA follows: TGTGCCATCGCCACAGGGTACGATGAGCAGTTCTTC. This chain connects TRBV6-2 or TRBV6-3 to TRBJ2-1; possible D gene TRBD1, 6 bases. CDR1 is MNHEY and CDR2 is SVGEGT in the germline V gene. Between the trimmed V and J ends, which lost 10 bases and 8 bases, there was a span of 15 bases. CDR3 size: 12 residues.

The sample holds a few counts of this clonotype. The rearrangement uses TRBV6-1 and TRBJ2-1, with a tentative D call TRBD2 (6 bases). The CDR3 runs to 13 residues. From germline, CDR1 is MNHNS and CDR2 SASEGT. V lost 9 bases to trimming and J lost 2 bases, with 11 bases between them. The CDR3 protein is CASLGGTYNEQFF. The CDR3 nucleotides read TGTGCCAGTTTGGGCGGGACCTACAATGAGCAGTTCTTC.

Only a few counts were recorded for this clonotype. The chain is built from TRBV7-6 and TRBJ2-7; perhaps D is TRBD1 or TRBD2 (5 bases each). This CDR3 is 16 amino acids long. With 5 bases removed from V and 0 bases from J, the gap between germline ends came to 17 bases. Germline V gene lookup returns CDR1 SGHVS and CDR2 FNYEAQ. For the CDR3, the DNA is TGTGCCAGCAGCGCGAGGGACGCGCGGAGCTCCTACGAGCAGTACTTC. Its protein product is CASSARDARSSYEQYF.

Many counts were recorded for this clonotype. The chain links TRBV12-3 or TRBV12-4 to TRBJ2-3; D is ambiguous. The CDR3 sequence is 14 residues long. Trimming stripped 3 bases from V and 2 bases from J, with 9 bases between. CDR3 sequence: CASSLGGYTDTQYF. The DNA of the CDR3 is TGTGCCAGCAGTTTGGGCGGATACACAGATACGCAGTATTTT.

This clonotype appeared many times. This rearrangement joins TRBV5-1 to TRBJ2-2; 8 bases agree with TRBD2. CDR3 length: 15 amino acids. V shed 2 bases and J 2 bases; nucleotides not matched to a gene: 2. CDR1 is SGHRS, CDR2 YFSETQ, per germline. CDR3 region: CASSFSGTNTGELFF. DNA for the CDR3: TGCGCCAGCAGCTTTAGCGGGACTAACACCGGGGAGCTGTTTTTT.

This clonotype has only a few counts. This chain links TRBV18 with TRBJ1-2, with a tentative D call TRBD1 (5 bases). V lost 3 bases and J 6 bases, leaving 14 bases between the germline ends. The CDR3 runs 14 residues. The germline V gene has CDR1 KGHSH and CDR2 LQKENI. The CDR3 DNA reads TGTGCCAGCTCACCGCGGGACGGGGGGGATGGCTACACCTTC. Residues: CASSPRDGGDGYTF.

The V gene is TRBV28, the J gene TRBJ2-5; TRBD2 is a possible D gene (5 bases). V gave up 5 bases and J gave up 7 bases, with 17 bases separating them. Per the germline V gene, CDR1 is MDHEN and CDR2 is SYDVKM. The length of the CDR3 is 14 residues. The CDR3 bases are TGTGCCAGCAGTCGGACCGTGGGCGGGTTGACCCAGTACTTC. This gives the protein CASSRTVGGLTQYF. Together with reference TRBV28 and TRBJ2-5, the CDR3 gives the full variable domain: DVKVTQSSRYLVKRTGEKVFLECVQDMDHENMFWYRQDPGLGLRLIYFSYDVKMKEKGDIPEGYSVSREKKERFSLILESASTNQTSMYLCASSRTVGGLTQYFGPGTRLLVL.

This clonotype was seen repeatedly, ten times or more. V is TRBV5-1 and J is TRBJ1-1; 9 bases are a match to TRBD1. With V trimmed by 4 bases and J by 4 bases, 8 bases remained unmatched. CDR1 and CDR2 from the germline V gene are SGHRS and YFSETQ. The CDR3 runs 15 residues. CDR3 DNA: TGCGCCAGCAGCGGCGGGACAGGGATGGCCACTGAAGCTTTCTTT. This sequence encodes CASSGGTGMATEAFF.

This clonotype was found many times. The chain links TRBV12-3 or TRBV12-4 to TRBJ2-7; 15 bases are a match to TRBD2. The CDR3 has 16 residues. V lost 4 bases to trimming and J lost 4 bases; unmatched junction nucleotides: 5. The CDR3 spells CASSSRTSGRVYEQYF. The CDR3 nucleotides read TGTGCCAGCAGTTCCAGGACTAGCGGGAGGGTATACGAGCAGTACTTC.